These T cell receptor beta chains were read from a single sample in a study of blood T cell repertoires in COVID-19. TCRdb's table, derived via immunoSEQ multiplex PCR, lists solely in-frame clones and lacks some. The profile shows 250,000 to 300,000 clones, around 81% of them singletons. Sequenced input: peripheral blood. The receptors come from a woman between 55 and 75 years old with active or convalescent COVID-19. The CDR3 runs from the conserved cysteine through the conserved F or W.

>12|TRBV12-3/TRBV12-4
CASSLAGDGYTF
>14|TRBV9
CASSVAGSDYEQYF
>13|TRBV5-4
CASSLQGQYEQYF
>13|TRBV6-5
CASRAGEWYGYTF
>16|TRBV6-1
CASSGLNRGTGYGYTF
>14|TRBV2
CASRTSQGNEKLFF
>14|TRBV4-3
CASSPTGAREKLFF
>15|TRBV7-2
CASSFDSGADQPQHF
>17|TRBV7-9
CASSKLSGTDYTGELFF
>14|TRBV6-5
CASILTGGYTEAFF
>15|TRBV2
CASSPDGRTNYGYTF
>15|TRBV10-3
CAISGVVRGNTEAFF
>16|TRBV7-7
CASSLGLAGGRETQYF
>15|TRBV3-1/TRBV3-2
CASSHLATGNYGYTF
>15|TRBV7-2
CASSQSGGQGYGYTF
>16|TRBV9
CASSVGQAGSSYEQYF
>13|TRBV19
CASSFSSGYEQFF
>16|TRBV15
CATSSRSGGPTDTQYF
>16|TRBV3-1/TRBV3-2
CASSQGGPTAGNEQFF
>17|TRBV9
CASSVGNLGQGVETQYF
>15|TRBV7-2
CASSPRTMAKNIQYF
>15|TRBV7-2
CASSPQTVSTDTQYF
>15|TRBV6-5
CASSTSGQGIYGYTF
>18|TRBV15
CATSSIGRGARGVDTQYF
>15|TRBV6-6
CASYGGTGVTGELFF
>14|TRBV11-1
CASSSRGGPTEAFF
>15|TRBV10-1
CASSDSGTANTEAFF
>18|TRBV3-1/TRBV3-2
CASSPGTSGGFPPDTQYF
>13|TRBV7-9
CASSVFGDNGYTF
>14|TRBV2
CASSEGRGTDTQYF
>14|TRBV13
CASSFRGSNEKLFF
>13|TRBV7-9
CASSLTGDTEAFF
>14|TRBV2
CASRERTGNTEAFF
>17|TRBV7-3
CASSLSRDSAGSTEAFF
>13|TRBV5-4
CASSLAGENEQYF
>18|TRBV27
CASSLSKQGAWATGELFF
>15|TRBV7-8
CASSIQGANTGELFF
>13|TRBV3-1/TRBV3-2
CASSQDYVSEAFF
>14|TRBV4-1
CASSQEVSGSEQYF
>16|TRBV5-6
CASSTLGGGAQETQYF
>16|TRBV30
CAWSATGGPTVYGYTF
>15|TRBV5-1
CASNLVLAGTDTQYF
>16|TRBV9
CARSAGLAGGGNEQFF
>18|TRBV5-1
CASSPGRRSGGAADTQYF
>17|TRBV27
CASRPRGTGGLGTEAFF
>17|TRBV4-3
CASSQDRTGGSSTEAFF
>16|TRBV6-5
CASSLQGDAFGNTIYF
>14|TRBV11-3
CASSSTPSSHEQFF
>15|TRBV7-2
CASSSGGHSNQPQHF
>12|TRBV6-5
CASTSGQLGAFF
>18|TRBV5-1
CASSLLPRDRGPSTEAFF
>13|TRBV7-2
CASTLWHNTEAFF
>15|TRBV6-5
CASSYGTGFNSPLHF
>14|TRBV7-3
CASSSDSLSYEQYF